This T cell receptor (beta chain) is drawn from a study of shared clonotypes between healthy human individuals. Some clones are missing from TCRdb's copy, which holds only in-frame ones; the method was immunoSEQ multiplex PCR. The sample carries more than 500,000 clones, roughly 95% recorded once. The V and J ends lost 4 bases and 8 bases, in that order; junction bases with no gene match: 8. This CDR3 spans 14 amino acids. Per the germline V gene, CDR1 is SGHTA and CDR2 is FQGTGA. The V call is TRBV7-3, the J call TRBJ2-1, with 7 bases that match TRBD2. Specimen: naive CD4+ T cells sorted from blood. As to subset: CD45RA+ positively selected. The TCR comes from a woman aged 25 to 39 in good health. The CDR3 nucleotides are TGTGCCAGCAGCTCCACACTAGCGCGGGATGAGCAGTTCTTC. This encodes CASSSTLARDEQFF. Full variable domain (missing parts from reference TRBV7-3 and TRBJ2-1): GAGVSQTPSNKVTEKGKYVELRCDPISGHTALYWYRQSLGQGPEFLIYFQGTGAADDSGLPNDRFFAVRPEGSVSTLKIQRTERGDSAVYLCASSSTLARDEQFFGPGTRLTVL.